A single sample is the source of the 28 T cell receptor beta chains below, sequenced in a study of T-cell reconstitution after alpha-beta-depleted transplantation in children. Preparing the TCRbeta library involved the use of unique molecular identifiers. TCRdb independently ran MiXCR on the PCR reads; one entry per CDR3 protein. The repertoire consists of 250,000 to 400,000 distinct CDR3 sequences, with around 25% occurring once and the leading ten covering 9.5% to 12%. The specimen comprised PBMCs, mostly from graft donor cells, sampled 180 days after TCRalphabeta/CD19-depleted stem cell transplant. These receptors all stem from a male patient between 10 and 17 years old who had a stem cell transplant for acute lymphoblastic leukemia, so the T cells may come from the graft donor.

The chain employs TRBV28 and TRBJ1-3; TRBD1 matches 7 bases. J gave up 2 bases and V 4 bases, and 8 bases lay outside the gene matches. The germline V gene encodes CDR1 MDHEN and CDR2 SYDVKM. This CDR3 has 16 amino acids. The CDR3 nucleotides read TGTGCCAGCAGTTCCCGGACAGGAAACACTGGAAACACCATATATTTT. Its translation: CASSSRTGNTGNTIYF.

The rearrangement uses TRBV5-1 and TRBJ2-5, with D perhaps TRBD1 (6 bases). The V and J ends lost 4 bases and 1 base respectively, with 17 bases between them. The CDR3 length is 16 residues. Germline CDR1 and CDR2: SGHRS and YFSETQ. The CDR3 region is CASSTSPGTIQETQYF. The CDR3 DNA sequence: TGCGCCAGCAGCACAAGTCCCGGGACAATCCAAGAGACCCAGTACTTC.

V usage is TRBV13 and J usage is TRBJ2-7; TRBD2 aligns across 15 bases. Germline trimming cut 5 bases from V and 2 bases from J; bases unmatched to any gene: 4. Per germline, CDR1 PRHDT and CDR2 FYEKMQ (reference sequence). This CDR3 spans 16 amino acids. CDR3 protein: CASSRTSGRATYEQYF. CDR3 sequence (DNA): TGTGCCAGCAGCCGGACTAGCGGGAGGGCGACCTACGAGCAGTACTTC. The entire variable domain, with the rest obtained from reference TRBV13 and TRBJ2-7, is as follows: AAGVIQSPRHLIKEKRETATLKCYPIPRHDTVYWYQQGPGQDPQFLISFYEKMQSDKGSIPDRFSAQQFSDYHSELNMSSLELGDSALYFCASSRTSGRATYEQYFGPGTRLTVT.

This clonotype was recorded a few times. The chain couples TRBV12-3 or TRBV12-4 to TRBJ1-6, with D possibly TRBD1 on 5 matching bases. Deletions cut 5 bases from V and 6 bases from J, with 11 bases between. CDR3 length equals 14 residues. This CDR3 reads CASSHGTPNSPLHF. CDR3 sequence (DNA): TGTGCCAGCAGTCATGGGACCCCTAATTCACCCCTCCACTTT.

This clonotype has a handful of counts. The J gene is TRBJ2-5, the V gene TRBV9; D unclear. Between the trimmed V and J ends, which lost 0 bases and 1 base, there was a span of 10 bases. CDR1 is SGDLS and CDR2 is YYNGEE in the germline V gene. The CDR3 sequence is 15 residues long. The CDR3 sequence: CASSVGRLAQETQYF. The DNA of the CDR3 is TGTGCCAGCAGCGTAGGGAGACTTGCCCAAGAGACCCAGTACTTC.

This clonotype has a handful of counts. V gene TRBV12-3 or TRBV12-4 combines with J gene TRBJ1-4, with D hard to call. Trimming removed 2 bases at V and 0 bases at J, with 7 bases between. The CDR3 consists of 15 residues. DNA for the CDR3: TGTGCCAGCAGTTTAACCCCTGCAACTAATGAAAAACTGTTTTTT. Protein sequence: CASSLTPATNEKLFF.

This clonotype has more than one count but fewer than ten. The rearrangement links TRBV29-1 to TRBJ1-5, with D possibly TRBD1 on 6 matching bases. CDR1 and CDR2 from the germline V gene are SQVTM and ANQGSEA. The CDR3 covers 13 residues. The ends were cut back, 3 bases at V and 3 bases at J, with 9 bases in the middle. CDR3 nucleotides: TGCAGCGTTGAGGGGGGGCCCAATCAGCCCCAGCATTTT. As protein: CSVEGGPNQPQHF. Full variable domain (outside the CDR3, taken from reference TRBV29-1 and TRBJ1-5): SAVISQKPSRDICQRGTSLTIQCQVDSQVTMMFWYRQQPGQSLTLIATANQGSEATYESGFVIDKFPISRPNLTFSTLTVSNMSPEDSSIYLCSVEGGPNQPQHFGDGTRLSIL.

The chain uses TRBV29-1 and TRBJ2-3; D is uncertain. The germline gives CDR1 SQVTM, CDR2 ANQGSEA. Between the trimmed V and J ends, which lost 6 bases and 1 base, there was a span of 8 bases. The CDR3 totals 12 residues. The CDR3 DNA sequence: TGCAGCGTGTTTCGTCGCACAGATACGCAGTATTTT. This gives the protein CSVFRRTDTQYF.

This clonotype was detected only a few times. The chain uses TRBV3-1 and TRBJ2-7; 10 bases line up with TRBD2. The CDR3 has 18 amino acids. The trim removed 0 bases at V and 3 bases at J, leaving 11 bases unmatched. Germline loops: CDR1 LGHDT, CDR2 YNNKEL (reference sequence). The CDR3 DNA reads TGTGCCAGCAGCCAAGAGGGGACGAGCGGGAGGGGGCTCTACGAGCAGTACTTC. This codes for CASSQEGTSGRGLYEQYF.

This clonotype was counted only a few times. The chain links TRBV5-1 to TRBJ1-1, with unresolved D. CDR1 is SGHRS, CDR2 YFSETQ, per germline. The CDR3 has 11 residues. V dropped 4 bases and J dropped 3 bases, with 4 bases sitting between them. The CDR3 bases are TGCGCCAGCAGCGCACACACTGAAGCTTTCTTT. It yields the protein CASSAHTEAFF.

This clonotype was seen only a few times. This rearrangement joins TRBV7-9 to TRBJ1-2; 9 bases fit TRBD1. Germline CDR1 is SEHNR and CDR2 is FQNEAQ (reference sequence). This CDR3 contains 17 residues. The ends lost 5 bases at V and 7 bases at J; junction bases unmatched: 17. The CDR3 loop is CASSLRTGEDPLGGYTF. For the CDR3, the DNA is TGTGCCAGCAGCCTCAGGACAGGGGAGGACCCTTTAGGTGGCTACACCTTC.

In this sample, this clonotype turned up many times. One end of the junction fails to match germline, which may point to a read error. The V gene is TRBV4-2, the J gene TRBJ2-5; D is unclear. Looked up from germline, CDR1 is LGHNA and CDR2 is YNFKEQ. This CDR3 has 12 amino acids. The CDR3 coding sequence is TGCGCCAGCAGCCAAGATCGGGAGACCCAGTACTTC. Amino acids: CASSQDRETQYF.

This clonotype was counted a few times. V is TRBV5-1 and J is TRBJ2-7; D may be TRBD1 or TRBD2 (5 bases each). The CDR3 runs to 13 residues. Germline lookup yields CDR1 SGHRS and CDR2 YFSETQ. The germline V and J ends were trimmed by 4 bases and 6 bases, with 14 bases remaining between them. The CDR3 here is CASSPLGGGEQYF. In nucleotides, the CDR3 is TGCGCCAGCAGCCCCTTAGGTGGGGGCGAGCAGTACTTC.

This CDR3 is CASSPRGLETQYF. In DNA form, the CDR3 reads TGTGCCAGCAGCCCCAGGGGGCTGGAGACCCAGTACTTC. The chain links TRBV7-9 to TRBJ2-5; 8 bases are a match to TRBD1. Per the germline V gene, CDR1 is SEHNR and CDR2 is FQNEAQ (reference sequence). Trimming took 5 bases from V and 5 from J; bases not matched to a gene: 4. CDR3 length equals 13 residues.

Points on this clonotype: One junction end disagrees with the germline gene, perhaps due to a read error. The V gene is TRBV12-3 or TRBV12-4, the J gene TRBJ2-1; 10 nucleotides align to TRBD2. The length of the CDR3 is 14 residues. CDR3 coding DNA: TGTGCCAGCAGTCTAGCGGGAGTCCCTAATGAGCAGTTCTTC. It codes for CASSLAGVPNEQFF.

This clonotype was observed a few times. This chain connects TRBV11-2 to TRBJ2-7, with 9 bases lining up with TRBD1. Germline CDR1 is SGHAT and CDR2 is FQNNGV. This CDR3 spans 14 amino acids. J gave up 2 bases and V 5 bases, and 4 bases lay outside the gene matches. CDR3 bases: TGTGCCAGCAGCGGGACAGGGCTAACCTACGAGCAGTACTTC. Protein product: CASSGTGLTYEQYF.

This clonotype was seen a few times. The chain couples TRBV6-1 to TRBJ2-3; 7 bases are shared with TRBD2. With V trimmed by 5 bases and J by 0 bases, 8 bases remained unmatched. The CDR3 consists of 16 residues. Germline assignment: CDR1 MNHNS and CDR2 SASEGT. In DNA, the CDR3 is TGTGCCAGCAGTCTAGGGGCAGCGGGGAGCACAGATACGCAGTATTTT. Translating gives CASSLGAAGSTDTQYF.

This clonotype was observed a handful of times. The chain couples TRBV29-1 to TRBJ2-7; tentative D call: TRBD1 (5 bases). The germline CDR1 and CDR2 sequences are SQVTM and ANQGSEA. With 6 bases removed from V and 0 bases from J, the gap between germline ends came to 15 bases. There are 14 residues in the CDR3. The CDR3 reads CSVARQGYSYEQYF. The CDR3 bases are TGCAGCGTGGCACGCCAGGGATACTCCTACGAGCAGTACTTC.

This clonotype was detected only a few times. The V call is TRBV4-1, the J call TRBJ2-4, with 7 bases that match TRBD1. The CDR3 is made up of 16 amino acids. J gave up 8 bases and V 2 bases, and 12 bases lay outside the gene matches. Per germline, CDR1 MGHRA and CDR2 YSYEKL. The CDR3 protein is CASSQMGQTRGDIQYF. The CDR3 nucleotides are TGCGCCAGCAGCCAAATGGGACAGACGAGGGGCGACATTCAGTACTTC.

The chain carries TRBV7-6 and TRBJ2-7; D is tentatively TRBD1 or TRBD2 (5 bases each). This CDR3 is 14 amino acids long. Germline V CDR1 and CDR2: SGHVS, FNYEAQ. Trimming left V 3 bases short and J 2 bases short, with 11 bases between. The DNA for the CDR3 is TGTGCCAGCAGCTTCCGGGACGGGACCTACGAGCAGTACTTC. As protein: CASSFRDGTYEQYF.

This clonotype showed up many times. The V call is TRBV12-3 or TRBV12-4, the J call TRBJ2-7; perhaps TRBD1 as D (5 bases). V gave up 2 bases and J gave up 4 bases, with 6 bases separating them. The CDR3 runs 12 residues. The CDR3 DNA follows: TGTGCCAGCAGTTTAAGGGGTTACGAGCAGTACTTC. Translating it yields CASSLRGYEQYF.

This clonotype was detected many times. This chain connects TRBV5-1 to TRBJ2-3; 7 nucleotides align to TRBD2. V was pared by 3 bases and J by 2 bases, with 6 bases of the junction left unmatched. The CDR3 contains 15 residues. Germline CDR1 is SGHRS and CDR2 is YFSETQ. This CDR3 is CASSSGAGNTDTQYF. The CDR3 DNA reads TGCGCCAGCAGCTCCGGAGCGGGGAACACAGATACGCAGTATTTT.

This clonotype was detected once. At one boundary the junction diverges from the germline segment, which might be a read error. V and J are TRBV6-5 and TRBJ2-3, with 11 nucleotides matching TRBD1. Germline V gives CDR1 MNHEY, CDR2 SVGAGI. The CDR3 is 14 residues long. Here the CDR3 DNA reads TGTGCCAGCAGTTGGACAGGGGGCGCAGATACGCAGTGTTTT. As protein: CASSWTGGADTQCF.

This rearrangement joins TRBV7-6 to TRBJ1-3, with a weak D call TRBD1 (5 bases). The CDR3 has 16 residues. Germline V gene lookup returns CDR1 SGHVS and CDR2 FNYEAQ. Deletions cut 1 base from V and 4 bases from J, with 14 bases between. Written as DNA, the CDR3 is TGTGCCAGCAGCTTAGTCGAAGGGGAAAGGGGAAACACCATATATTTT. Encoded protein: CASSLVEGERGNTIYF.

The chain links TRBV7-9 to TRBJ2-7; D possibly corresponds to TRBD2 (5 bases). V was trimmed by 1 base and J by 0 bases, leaving 16 bases between them. The CDR3 spans 17 residues. Germline CDR1 reads SEHNR; CDR2 reads FQNEAQ (reference sequence). The CDR3 is CASSLVWRAAFSYEQYF. The DNA of the CDR3 is TGTGCCAGCAGCTTAGTGTGGCGGGCGGCCTTCTCCTACGAGCAGTACTTC.

The chain uses TRBV5-5 and TRBJ1-1; TRBD1 matches 7 bases. Germline CDR1 is SGHKS and CDR2 is YYEKEE (reference sequence). Trimming removed 5 bases from V and 2 bases from J; junction bases left unmatched: 6. The CDR3 is 14 residues long. CDR3 nucleotide sequence: TGTGCCAGCAGGGGGAGGGGGCTCAACACTGAAGCTTTCTTT. This translates into CASRGRGLNTEAFF.

This clonotype was recorded a few times. The V gene is TRBV12-3 or TRBV12-4, the J gene TRBJ1-3; the D is unclear. The ends were cut back, 3 bases at V and 15 bases at J, with 12 bases in the middle. The CDR3 is 11 amino acids. In nucleotides, the CDR3 is TGTGCCAGCAGTTTGGTGGCCGGTCCATATTTT. The encoded protein is CASSLVAGPYF.

This chain connects TRBV18 to TRBJ2-3; maybe TRBD2 (10 bases). Germline CDR1 and CDR2: KGHSH and LQKENI. The ends were cut back, 3 bases at V and 2 bases at J, with 24 bases in the middle. The CDR3 spans 19 residues. CDR3 sequence (DNA): TGTGCCAGCTCACCCGGACAGGGGAGACTAGCGGGCTACACAGATACGCAGTATTTT. Translated, it gives CASSPGQGRLAGYTDTQYF.